Listed here are 19 T cell receptor beta chains from one sample, sequenced in a study of cytomegalovirus exposure and HLA in healthy donors (dated by TCRdb to about 2017). The library was prepared using the immunoSEQ multiplex PCR assay. For the multiplex PCR, a mixture combining 60 forward primers for TCR Vbeta segments and 13 reverse primers for TCR Jbeta segments was used. TCRdb's version of the immuneACCESS table is confined to in-frame rearrangements and falls short of the full clone set. An unresolved V gene accounts for under half of the shortfall where checked; the remainder is of unknown origin. Across this sample there are about 200,000 clones, with around 83% seen only once. Together, the top ten hold about 1.7% of the sample. The sample taken for sequencing was PBMCs. The receptors were sampled from a woman aged 18-29 years in good health and CMV-seronegative.

The gene calls are TRBV7-6 and TRBJ2-5; the match to TRBD2 covers 9 bases. This CDR3 has 14 residues. J gave up 5 bases and V 5 bases, and 6 bases lay outside the gene matches. The germline V gene encodes CDR1 SGHVS and CDR2 FNYEAQ. CDR3 DNA: TGTGCCAGCAGCATTAGCGGGAGAGGGGAGACCCAGTACTTC. It yields the protein CASSISGRGETQYF.

This clone was picked up one time. The CDR3 DNA is TGTGCCTGGAGTGTGCAGGGCGGCTACACCTTC. Amino acids: CAWSVQGGYTF. V and J are TRBV30 and TRBJ1-2; D is perhaps TRBD1 (5 bases). The CDR3 consists of 11 residues. Trimming cost V 0 bases and J 8 bases, with 7 bases left between them. Germline CDR1 is GTSNPN and CDR2 is SVGIG (reference sequence).

The gene calls are TRBV28 and TRBJ2-5; D might be TRBD1 (6 bases). The CDR3 extends over 14 amino acids. Deletions cut 5 bases from V and 4 bases from J, with 14 bases between. Germline V gene lookup returns CDR1 MDHEN and CDR2 SYDVKM. The DNA for the CDR3 is TGTGCCAGCAGTACCCCACAGGGTGGAGAGACCCAGTACTTC. It codes for CASSTPQGGETQYF.

The table lists this clone with a count of one. The CDR3 protein is CASSIPTPEAFF. Written as DNA, the CDR3 is TGTGCCAGCAGTATACCGACTCCTGAAGCTTTCTTT. The chain has TRBV28 and TRBJ1-1, with no clear D. V was clipped by 5 bases and J by 6 bases, with 10 bases between them. There are 12 residues in the CDR3. Germline V gives CDR1 MDHEN, CDR2 SYDVKM.

The V gene is TRBV9, the J gene TRBJ1-1; D is ambiguous. Germline values: CDR1 SGDLS, CDR2 YYNGEE. The CDR3 covers 12 residues. The V gene lost 0 bases and the J gene lost 5 bases, with 5 bases spanning the gap. The DNA for the CDR3 is TGTGCCAGCAGCGTAGTCGGTACTGAAGCTTTCTTT. Its translation: CASSVVGTEAFF.

This clone was seen more than once but under ten times. The V call is TRBV13, the J call TRBJ2-7; TRBD2 might be the D (6 bases). V was pared by 5 bases and J by 13 bases, with 21 bases between. This CDR3 spans 13 amino acids. Germline V gene lookup returns CDR1 PRHDT and CDR2 FYEKMQ (reference sequence). CDR3: CASSPIFQRVRYF. DNA of the CDR3: TGTGCCAGCAGCCCCATTTTTCAGCGGGTCCGCTACTTC. Looking up the rest from reference TRBV13 and TRBJ2-7 gives the full variable domain: AAGVIQSPRHLIKEKRETATLKCYPIPRHDTVYWYQQGPGQDPQFLISFYEKMQSDKGSIPDRFSAQQFSDYHSELNMSSLELGDSALYFCASSPIFQRVRYFGPGTRLTVT.

The chain is built from TRBV7-9 and TRBJ1-5; maybe TRBD1 (5 bases). Between the trimmed V and J ends, which lost 2 bases and 0 bases, there was a span of 14 bases. Germline lookup yields CDR1 SEHNR and CDR2 FQNEAQ (reference sequence). The CDR3 length is 17 residues. This chain's CDR3 is CASSLSWGVDSNQPQHF. The CDR3 region has the DNA TGTGCCAGCAGCTTATCCTGGGGCGTAGATAGCAATCAGCCCCAGCATTTT.

This chain connects TRBV7-2 to TRBJ1-5; D ambiguous. Between the trimmed V and J ends, which lost 5 bases and 1 base, there was a span of 18 bases. This CDR3 has 17 residues. Germline V CDR1 and CDR2: SGHTA, FQGNSA. In DNA form, the CDR3 reads TGTGCCAGCAGCCCCCCCAGTGGCGGCAGAAGCAATCAGCCCCAGCATTTT. Translating gives CASSPPSGGRSNQPQHF.

V and J are TRBV10-2 and TRBJ2-3; 10 bases are shared with TRBD2. Germline CDR1 WSHSY, CDR2 SAAADI. CDR3 length equals 15 residues. With V trimmed by 2 bases and J by 14 bases, 13 bases remained unmatched. As DNA, the CDR3 is TGCGCCAGCAGTGAGCCGGGACTAGCGTCGTGGGCTTGGTATTTT. Protein sequence: CASSEPGLASWAWYF.

The chain uses TRBV5-1 and TRBJ2-4; D is possibly TRBD2 (5 bases). Trimming removed 0 bases from V and 7 bases from J, with 11 bases in between. Germline CDR1 reads SGHRS; CDR2 reads YFSETQ. The CDR3 covers 14 residues. The CDR3: CASSLAPPGNIQYF. DNA for the CDR3: TGCGCCAGCAGCTTGGCCCCACCGGGGAACATTCAGTACTTC.

The rearrangement links TRBV4-3 to TRBJ2-7; 7 positions agree with TRBD1. CDR1 is LGHNA and CDR2 is YSLEER in the germline V gene. Trimming cost V 3 bases and J 1 base; bases outside gene matches: 9. This CDR3 has 16 amino acids. CDR3 in amino acids: CASSHSSGTESYEQYF. The CDR3 coding sequence is TGCGCCAGCAGCCACAGTTCCGGGACAGAATCCTACGAGCAGTACTTC.

This rearrangement joins TRBV28 to TRBJ1-1; D gene ambiguous. CDR3 length equals 15 residues. Between the trimmed V and J ends, which lost 3 bases and 6 bases, there was a span of 17 bases. CDR1 is MDHEN and CDR2 is SYDVKM in the germline V gene. As DNA, the CDR3 is TGTGCCAGCAGTTTCGCTAGAGGGAATTTTGCTGAAGCTTTCTTT. It encodes CASSFARGNFAEAFF.

The V call is TRBV5-1, the J call TRBJ2-3; D may be TRBD1 (6 bases). Germline V gene data show CDR1 as SGHRS and CDR2 as YFSETQ. The CDR3 contains 15 residues. Between the trimmed V and J ends, which lost 1 base and 2 bases, there was a span of 11 bases. The CDR3 nucleotides are TGCGCCAGCAGCTTGCTACAGGGAAACACAGATACGCAGTATTTT. This encodes CASSLLQGNTDTQYF.

V usage is TRBV7-9 and J usage is TRBJ2-3; D possibly corresponds to TRBD1 (6 bases). Germline V gene lookup returns CDR1 SEHNR and CDR2 FQNEAQ (reference sequence). The CDR3 totals 14 residues. Deletions cut 1 base from V and 5 bases from J, with 10 bases between. CDR3 region: CASSLGTAIDTQYF. The CDR3 coding sequence is TGTGCCAGCAGCTTAGGGACAGCTATAGATACGCAGTATTTT.

The chain carries TRBV5-6 and TRBJ1-1; no firm D call. The V end was cut by 4 bases, the J end by 1 base, with 8 bases between. This CDR3 spans 13 amino acids. Germline V gene data show CDR1 as SGHDT and CDR2 as YYEEEE. CDR3 amino acids: CASSVDWNTEAFF. For the CDR3, the DNA is TGTGCCAGCAGCGTAGACTGGAACACTGAAGCTTTCTTT. The full variable domain, its missing parts supplied by reference TRBV5-6 and TRBJ1-1, is DAGVTQSPTHLIKTRGQQVTLRCSPKSGHDTVSWYQQALGQGPQFIFQYYEEEERQRGNFPDRFSGHQFPNYSSELNVNALLLGDSALYLCASSVDWNTEAFFGQGTRLTVV.

The rearrangement links TRBV11-2 to TRBJ2-7; 10 bases match TRBD1. The trim removed 5 bases at V and 0 bases at J, leaving 1 base unmatched. The CDR3 runs 14 residues. The germline V gene encodes CDR1 SGHAT and CDR2 FQNNGV. The CDR3 nucleotides are TGTGCCAGCAGCGGGACAGGGGTCTCCTACGAGCAGTACTTC. It translates to CASSGTGVSYEQYF. The whole variable domain, remainder taken from reference TRBV11-2 and TRBJ2-7, is EAGVAQSPRYKIIEKRQSVAFWCNPISGHATLYWYQQILGQGPKLLIQFQNNGVVDDSQLPKDRFSAERLKGVDSTLKIQPAKLEDSAVYLCASSGTGVSYEQYFGPGTRLTVT.

The rearrangement joins TRBV9 to TRBJ2-1; 7 bases map to TRBD2. The CDR3 is made up of 14 amino acids. Trimming took 0 bases from V and 7 from J; bases not matched to a gene: 4. Germline loops: CDR1 SGDLS, CDR2 YYNGEE. The CDR3, as DNA: TGTGCCAGCAGCGTAGGCGGGAGTAAGAATGAGCAGTTCTTC. Its translation: CASSVGGSKNEQFF.

The chain employs TRBV25-1 and TRBJ1-2; tentative D call: TRBD1 (6 bases). Trimming removed 6 bases at V and 9 bases at J, with 20 bases between. The germline V gene has CDR1 MGHDK and CDR2 SYGVNS. The CDR3 consists of 14 residues. The CDR3 DNA sequence: TGTGCCAGCAGCCATCGGACAGCCCCCTGGAGCTACACCTTC. Translated: CASSHRTAPWSYTF.

The J gene is TRBJ2-3, the V gene TRBV19; TRBD2 matches at 7 bases. CDR1 and CDR2 from the germline V gene are LNHDA and SQIVND (reference sequence). CDR3 length equals 17 residues. The V and J ends lost 0 bases and 3 bases, in that order; junction bases with no gene match: 9. The CDR3 is CASSIDRAGVTTDTQYF. DNA for the CDR3: TGTGCCAGTAGTATAGATCGGGCGGGAGTCACAACAGATACGCAGTATTTT. The variable domain in full, completed from reference TRBV19 and TRBJ2-3, reads DGGITQSPKYLFRKEGQNVTLSCEQNLNHDAMYWYRQDPGQGLRLIYYSQIVNDFQKGDIAEGYSVSREKKESFPLTVTSAQKNPTAFYLCASSIDRAGVTTDTQYFGPGTRLTVL.